One and the same sample provided the 17 T cell receptor beta chains below, sequenced in a study of blood T cells in healthy people across ages. The authors ran a second PCR of roughly 6 to 12 cycles using a sample-barcoded 5' primer and a J-beta primer mix. TCRdb processed the 5' RACE reads anew with MiXCR; each CDR3 protein has one entry. The data show roughly 800,000 distinct CDR3 sequences, 35% to 40% seen once. Sequencing used blood. These receptors were taken from a man aged 18 to 29 in good health.

As to this clonotype: Mismatch with germline at one junction end may stem from a read error. J is TRBJ1-2 and V is TRBV6-5; D remains unclear. In germline, CDR1 is MNHEY, CDR2 SVGAGI. The CDR3 length is 15 residues. Here the CDR3 DNA reads TGTGCCAGCAGTTACCGCCCCCAGGCACCAGGTGGCAACACCTTC. Translation: CASSYRPQAPGGNTF.

Written as DNA, the CDR3 is TGTGCCAGCAGCGCCCGGGGGACTAGCGGCCAAGAGACCCAGTACTTC. It translates to CASSARGTSGQETQYF. V and J are TRBV7-6 and TRBJ2-5, with 11 positions matching TRBD2. The CDR3 sequence is 16 residues long. With 5 bases clipped from V and 1 base from J, the junction kept 6 bases outside the gene matches. Germline-derived CDR1 and CDR2 are SGHVS and FNYEAQ.

This sequence joins TRBV7-2 and TRBJ1-1; 7 positions agree with TRBD1. V dropped 4 bases and J dropped 2; count of bases not matched to a gene: 10. CDR3 length equals 16 residues. Germline lookup yields CDR1 SGHTA and CDR2 FQGNSA. The chain's CDR3 is CASSSVPTGLNTEAFF. CDR3 nucleotides: TGTGCCAGCAGCTCCGTCCCGACAGGGCTTAACACTGAAGCTTTCTTT.

As for this clonotype: Being one base from a much bigger clone, this may be a read error. The rearrangement links TRBV25-1 to TRBJ2-4, with 7 bases identical to TRBD1. The J call may be faulty, since TRBJ2-7 better matches the DNA end. Germline values: CDR1 MGHDK, CDR2 SYGVNS. The CDR3 has 15 amino acids. The chain's CDR3 is CAGSGYRGLKDEQYF. The CDR3 bases are TGTGCCGGCAGTGGCTACAGGGGATTGAAAGACGAGCAGTACTTC.

This clonotype showed up many times. V is TRBV7-2 and J is TRBJ2-5, with a tentative D call TRBD1 (5 bases). The CDR3 totals 13 residues. V was pared by 5 bases and J by 8 bases, with 15 bases between. Per the germline V gene, CDR1 is SGHTA and CDR2 is FQGNSA. CDR3 sequence: CASSPRQNPTQYF. In DNA, the CDR3 is TGTGCCAGCAGCCCCAGACAGAACCCTACCCAGTACTTC.

The chain links TRBV20-1 to TRBJ2-1; D perhaps matches TRBD2 (5 bases). This CDR3 has 14 amino acids. The V gene's germline CDR1 is DFQATT and CDR2 SNEGSKA (reference sequence). With 3 bases removed from V and 0 bases from J, the gap between germline ends came to 9 bases. The CDR3 DNA reads as TGCAGTGCTAGTAAGCGGACCTCCTACAATGAGCAGTTCTTC. Translation gives CSASKRTSYNEQFF.

Notes on this clonotype: Since a much larger clone is just one base distant, this may be a read error. The chain joins TRBV6-2 or TRBV6-3 to TRBJ2-3, with D hard to call. V gave up 3 bases and J gave up 5 bases, with 15 bases separating them. Germline V lookup: CDR1 MNHEY, CDR2 SVGEGT. The CDR3 consists of 15 residues. CDR3 in amino acids: CASSYQTRGIDTQYF. The CDR3 DNA reads TGTGCCAGCAGTTATCAGACGAGAGGAATAGATACGCAGTATTTT.

This clonotype was counted once. J is TRBJ1-1 and V is TRBV6-2 or TRBV6-3, with 10 bases that match TRBD1. Trimming at V came to 4 bases and at J to 3 bases, leaving 17 bases not matched to a gene. This CDR3 has 19 amino acids. Germline V lookup: CDR1 MNHEY, CDR2 SVGEGT. CDR3 region: CASSSLYRDRGEADTEAFF. In DNA form, the CDR3 reads TGTGCCAGCAGTTCCTTATACCGGGACAGGGGAGAGGCGGACACTGAAGCTTTCTTT.

The CDR3 nucleotides are TGCGCCAGCAGCTATGGGTACGGTGGGAGCACAGATACGCAGTATTTT. Protein: CASSYGYGGSTDTQYF. The chain recombines TRBV5-1 with TRBJ2-3; unclear D gene. The CDR3 contains 16 residues. Trimming cost V 3 bases and J 0 bases, with 14 bases left between them. Germline-derived CDR1 and CDR2 are SGHRS and YFSETQ.

This clonotype was picked up a small number of times. V and J are TRBV9 and TRBJ1-2; D is perhaps TRBD1 (6 bases). The CDR3 runs 16 residues. Germline CDR1 and CDR2: SGDLS and YYNGEE. V gave up 4 bases and J gave up 4 bases, with 20 bases separating them. CDR3 protein: CASSQGWAGLPYGYTF. CDR3 DNA sequence: TGTGCCAGCAGCCAGGGGTGGGCGGGACTGCCCTATGGCTACACCTTC.

The chain couples TRBV12-3 or TRBV12-4 to TRBJ2-7, with D possibly TRBD1 on 5 matching bases. Trimming left V 2 bases short and J 7 bases short, with 15 bases between. The CDR3 loop spans 14 amino acids. Here the CDR3 DNA reads TGTGCCAGCAGTTTAAGGGGCGTGTACAATGAGCAGTACTTC. Translated, it gives CASSLRGVYNEQYF.

This clonotype has more than one count but fewer than ten. This rearrangement joins TRBV5-1 to TRBJ2-1; a weak D match, TRBD1 (6 bases). V dropped 4 bases and J dropped 8 bases, with 13 bases sitting between them. The CDR3 has 13 residues. Germline V gives CDR1 SGHRS, CDR2 YFSETQ. The DNA for the CDR3 is TGCGCCAGCAGCGTGTACAGGGACGATGAGCAGTTCTTC. Translated, it gives CASSVYRDDEQFF.

This clonotype was counted a few times. This chain connects TRBV6-2 or TRBV6-3 to TRBJ2-1; D possibly matches TRBD1 or TRBD2 (5 bases each). The end of the DNA is better explained by TRBJ2-7, so the J call may be wrong. The germline CDR1 and CDR2 sequences are MNHEY and SVGEGT. There are 14 residues in the CDR3. The CDR3 spells CASRVSGLYNEQYF. DNA of the CDR3: TGTGCCAGCAGAGTCTCGGGGCTTTACAATGAGCAGTACTTC.

Points on this clonotype: A much larger clone differs from this one at a single base, so this may be a read error. The genes are TRBV2 and TRBJ1-2, with TRBD1 as a possible D gene (6 bases). The CDR3 contains 15 residues. V was trimmed by 4 bases and J by 5 bases, leaving 17 bases between them. The V gene's germline CDR1 is SNHLY and CDR2 FYNNEI. The CDR3 spells CASSAGRGELYGYTF. In DNA form, the CDR3 reads TGTGCCAGCAGTGCGGGCAGGGGAGAACTATATGGCTACACCTTC.

In regard to this clonotype: A much larger clone is a single base away; this may be a read error. The CDR3 bases are TGCAGTGCAGTGGGACAGGATGCCTACGAGCAGTTCTTC. It is translated as CSAVGQDAYEQFF. The chain couples TRBV20-1 to TRBJ2-7, with TRBD1 matching 8 bases. The better agreement between TRBJ2-1 and the DNA end casts doubt on the J call. The CDR3 has 13 residues. CDR1 and CDR2 (germline): DFQATT, SNEGSKA (reference sequence).

This chain connects TRBV9 to TRBJ1-2; 9 bases map to TRBD1. Germline CDR1 is SGDLS and CDR2 is YYNGEE. The CDR3 contains 17 residues. With V trimmed by 5 bases and J by 4 bases, 15 bases remained unmatched. CDR3 bases: TGTGCCAGCAGTCCCCATGGGGACAGGGAGCCCTCCTATGGCTACACCTTC. It is translated as CASSPHGDREPSYGYTF.

This clonotype was observed a handful of times. This rearrangement joins TRBV29-1 to TRBJ2-1; D possibly corresponds to TRBD1 (5 bases). The V end lost 4 bases, the J end lost 9 bases, and 22 bases lay between the germline ends. CDR3 length: 15 residues. From germline, CDR1 is SQVTM and CDR2 ANQGSEA. The CDR3 reads CSVAIRSGYSAEQFF. CDR3 nucleotide sequence: TGCAGCGTTGCTATTAGGTCAGGGTACTCGGCTGAGCAGTTCTTC.